This is a list of T cell receptor beta chains from one sample in a study of blood T cells in healthy people across ages. MiXCR, applied by TCRdb to the 5' RACE reads, yields one record per CDR3 protein. The table lists over 500,000 distinct CDR3 sequences, roughly half of them singletons. The source material was blood. All receptors come from a woman older than 75 in good health. Both conserved end residues are part of each CDR3. The order of the fields is J gene, D gene, clone size, V gene, CDR3 protein, CDR3 DNA. The D gene is left open where the match is weak. The listing skips clone size in some rows; elsewhere it reads once, few, many or a size class.

J: TRBJ2-3
D: TRBD1
size: .
V: TRBV7-9
CDR3: CASSRTGGGSTDTQYF
DNA: TGTGCCAGCAGCCGAACAGGGGGAGGAAGCACAGATACGCAGTATTTT

J: TRBJ1-2
D: .
size: many
V: TRBV6-6
CDR3: CASIGGVGNYGYTF
DNA: TGTGCCAGCATTGGGGGCGTGGGTAACTATGGCTACACCTTC

J: TRBJ2-7
D: .
size: many
V: TRBV5-1
CDR3: CASSLADSSYEQYF
DNA: TGCGCCAGCAGCTTGGCCGACTCCTCCTACGAGCAGTACTTC

J: TRBJ1-2
D: .
size: once
V: TRBV15
CDR3: CATSRVGGVDYSYTF
DNA: TGTGCCACCAGCAGAGTCGGGGGTGTTGACTATAGCTACACCTTC

J: TRBJ2-1
D: TRBD2
size: .
V: TRBV20-1
CDR3: CSARDPVRGGNSYNEQFF
DNA: TGCAGTGCTAGAGATCCGGTACGCGGGGGGAACTCCTACAATGAGCAGTTCTTC

J: TRBJ2-2
D: .
size: few
V: TRBV6-1
CDR3: CASTNLGSGELFF
DNA: TGTGCCAGCACCAATCTGGGGAGCGGGGAGCTGTTTTTT

J: TRBJ2-7
D: .
size: many
V: TRBV27
CDR3: CASSRTPNEQYF
DNA: TGTGCCAGCAGCCGCACCCCCAACGAGCAGTACTTC

J: TRBJ2-3
D: TRBD1
size: few
V: TRBV28
CDR3: CASSSGQPFDTQYF
DNA: TGTGCCAGCAGTTCGGGACAGCCTTTCGATACGCAGTATTTT

J: TRBJ2-5
D: .
size: few
V: TRBV20-1
CDR3: CSATRGGGPEQYF
DNA: TGCAGTGCCACGAGGGGAGGAGGGCCTGAGCAGTACTTC

J: TRBJ2-1
D: TRBD2
size: .
V: TRBV12-3/TRBV12-4
CDR3: CASSLNSGADNEQFF
DNA: TGTGCCAGCAGCCTCAATAGCGGGGCCGACAATGAGCAGTTCTTC

J: TRBJ2-7
D: TRBD2
size: .
V: TRBV6-1
CDR3: CASSESGRDYNEQYF
DNA: TGTGCCAGCAGTGAAAGCGGGAGGGATTACAATGAGCAGTACTTC

J: TRBJ2-7
D: .
size: .
V: TRBV12-3/TRBV12-4
CDR3: CASSSRVTTEQYF
DNA: TGTGCCAGCAGTTCCAGGGTGACGACCGAGCAGTACTTC

J: TRBJ1-2
D: .
size: once
V: TRBV7-2
CDR3: CASSSRQNYGYTF
DNA: TGTGCCAGCAGCTCGCGGCAGAACTATGGCTACACCTTC

J: TRBJ2-3
D: .
size: few
V: TRBV5-6
CDR3: CASSRRGYTTDTQYF
DNA: TGTGCCAGCAGCCGGCGAGGCTATACCACAGATACGCAGTATTTT